The clone carrying this TCR beta chain was picked up one time. Its specificity is not known. Germline V gene data show CDR1 as SGHNT and CDR2 as YYREEE (reference sequence). This CDR3 is built from 17 residues. J lost 5 bases, V lost 0 bases, and 4 bases had no gene match. This entry is derived from a study of immune evolution from preneoplasia to lung adenocarcinoma. Study-wide findings and caveats: From normal lung to invasive adenocarcinoma, top clone frequencies appeared to decrease.

Clones were sequenced by immunoSEQ multiplex PCR, and TCRdb holds only the in-frame ones, with some missing. The sample lists under 45,000 clones, approximately 80% occurring once. The TCR sequence derives from a person in their sixties or seventies with lung adenocarcinoma. The specimen was FFPE invasive lung adenocarcinoma tissue. This sequence joins TRBV5-4 and TRBJ2-2; 13 bases match TRBD2. In nucleotides, the CDR3 is TGTGCCAGCAGCTTGGGGACTAGCGGGAGTTTGACCGGGGAGCTGTTTTTT. Translating gives CASSLGTSGSLTGELFF.